Listed below are T cell receptor beta chains from one sample, sequenced in a study of Ad26.COV2.S vaccination and SARS-CoV-2 variants. Assay used: immunoSEQ multiplex PCR; TCRdb lists only in-frame clones, some missing. The sample lists about 350,000 clones, approximately 84% occurring once. Material: peripheral blood, obtained in a trial of Ad26.COV2.S vaccine versus placebo. The source is a person between 18 and 65 years old who received the Ad26.COV2.S COVID-19 vaccine or a placebo. CDR3s include the opening cysteine and the closing phenylalanine or tryptophan. D genes are given only for firm matches. Rows may omit the clone size; those that give it use once, few, many or a size class.

size,V,D,J,length,CDR3,DNA
few,TRBV6-5,.,TRBJ1-4,15,CASSPGAGRNEKLFF,TGTGCCAGCAGTCCCGGTGCTGGGAGGAATGAAAAACTGTTTTTT
.,TRBV6-1,.,TRBJ2-7,15,CASSEGTTNSYEQYF,TGTGCCAGCAGTGAAGGGACTACGAACTCCTACGAGCAGTACTTC
.,TRBV28,TRBD1,TRBJ2-7,14,CASSVTGVLYEQYF,TGTGCCAGCAGTGTCACAGGGGTCTTATACGAGCAGTACTTC
once,TRBV3-1/TRBV3-2,.,TRBJ1-1,16,CASSPPGGGRGTEAFF,TGTGCCAGCAGCCCCCCCGGGGGGGGCCGGGGCACTGAAGCTTTCTTT
once,TRBV2,.,TRBJ2-2,14,CASSDSRNTGELFF,TGTGCCAGCAGTGACTCCAGAAACACCGGGGAGCTGTTTTTT
.,TRBV30,.,TRBJ2-1,14,CAWSDLWAGQGQFF,TGTGCCTGGAGTGACCTTTGGGCGGGTCAAGGGCAGTTCTTC
.,TRBV7-2,TRBD2,TRBJ2-5,15,CASSLVGGGAETQYF,TGTGCCAGCAGCTTAGTCGGCGGGGGGGCAGAGACCCAGTACTTC
.,TRBV3-1/TRBV3-2,TRBD2,TRBJ2-7,14,CASSRAGVRYEQYF,TGTGCCAGCAGCCGAGCGGGAGTGAGGTACGAGCAGTACTTC
.,TRBV19,TRBD1,TRBJ1-2,13,CASSPDRAYGYTF,TGTGCCAGTAGTCCGGACAGGGCCTATGGCTACACCTTC
.,TRBV5-4,TRBD2,TRBJ2-1,15,CASSLASGSYNEQFF,TGTGCCAGCAGCTTGGCTAGCGGGAGTTACAATGAGCAGTTCTTC